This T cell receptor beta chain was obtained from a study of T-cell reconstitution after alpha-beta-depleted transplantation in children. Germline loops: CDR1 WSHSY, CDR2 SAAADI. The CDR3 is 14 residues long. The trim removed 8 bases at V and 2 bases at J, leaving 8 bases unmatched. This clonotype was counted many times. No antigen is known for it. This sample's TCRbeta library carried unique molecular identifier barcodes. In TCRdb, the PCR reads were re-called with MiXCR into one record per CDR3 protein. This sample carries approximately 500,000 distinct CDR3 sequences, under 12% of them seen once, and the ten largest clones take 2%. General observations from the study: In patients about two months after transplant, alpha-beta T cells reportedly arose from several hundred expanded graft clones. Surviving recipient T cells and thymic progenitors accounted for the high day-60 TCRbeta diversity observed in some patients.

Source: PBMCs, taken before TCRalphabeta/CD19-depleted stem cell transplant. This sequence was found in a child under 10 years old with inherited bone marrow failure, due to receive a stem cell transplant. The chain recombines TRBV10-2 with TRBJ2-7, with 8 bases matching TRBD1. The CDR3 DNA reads TGCGCCAGCTGGGCCCCGGACAGGGCCTACGAGCAGTACTTC. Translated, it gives CASWAPDRAYEQYF.